Sequencing of this T cell receptor beta chain was carried out in a study of blood T cells in healthy people across ages. Primed by a sample-barcoded 5' primer and a J-beta primer mix, a second PCR proceeded for about 6 to 11 cycles. Carrying 12 random nucleotides, a template-switch adaptor labeled each individual cDNA molecule. TCRdb reprocessed the 5' RACE reads via MiXCR and lists one record per CDR3 protein. The table includes roughly 800,000 distinct CDR3 sequences, about 26% detected once. This clonotype was observed a handful of times. The antigen is unknown. Findings and limits, study-wide: No conclusive comparison of naive versus antigen-experienced cells was possible with unsorted PBMCs.

V was shortened by 0 bases and J by 6 bases, with 11 bases between the two germline ends. Germline V gives CDR1 GTSNPN, CDR2 SVGIG (reference sequence). The CDR3 totals 13 residues. This sample was also put to use in a study of T cells of mothers and their children. That study reports: For each mother, over 8 million TCR beta CDR3 reads were obtained, and for each child, some 3 million.

The chain couples TRBV30 to TRBJ1-2; D gene uncertain. Sequencing was performed on blood. The sequence derives from a boy younger than 18 in good health. Here the CDR3 reads CAWSVGREDGYTF. The CDR3, as DNA: TGTGCCTGGAGTGTAGGAAGGGAAGATGGCTACACCTTC.